This entry concerns a single T cell receptor (beta chain). Its antigen is still unknown. No much larger clone exists at a distance of one base, and base qualities are not known. Preparation of the library involved the immunoSEQ multiplex PCR assay. For most patients, genomic DNA was isolated using the Qiagen DNeasy Blood and Tissue Kit and was shipped frozen to Adaptive Biotechnologies for TCR sequencing. Adaptive Biotechnologies carried out high-throughput TCR-beta CDR3 sequencing of genomic DNA for most patients. The authors' pipeline ran thus. Adaptive's ImmunoSEQ software supplied the TCR sequencing data for around 19 patients, while MiXCR and VDJtools were used to process a few other patients. To correct CD4 versus CD8 sorting errors, any sequence found in both subsets at a frequency ratio below 5:1 was removed. Because the origin of CDR3 nucleotide sequences shared between donor and recipient could not be assigned, those sequences were removed. To count as alloreactive, a clone needed at least 2-fold expansion over unstimulated cells and a minimum CFSE-low frequency of 0.002% (template counts) or 0.001% (read counts). Clones were considered mappable if detected in sequenced pre-transplant spleen, lymph node, or MLR CFSE-low populations of the donor or recipient. Cumulative frequency of alloreactive clones was calculated as a percentage of all sequences weighted by copy number. TCRdb mirrors the immuneACCESS table, restricted to in-frame sequences. Some clones are absent from its copies; in checked studies, under half trace to an unresolved V gene, and the reason for the others is unknown. D and trimming were read from the DNA, whereas the V and J calls and clone size are those reported in that table. For this sample the table gives about 50,000 clones, of which approximately 91% were detected only once. The top ten constitute approximately 2.7% of the sample.

The data derive from a study of graft-versus-host responses after intestinal transplantation (dated by TCRdb to the early 2020s). For the study in its entirety: The transplants that recipients received were multivisceral, liver-intestinal, or isolated intestinal. Every recipient was given anti-thymocyte globulin induction, then maintenance tacrolimus and steroids for roughly three years. After intestinal transplantation, graft-versus-host and host-versus-graft alloreactive T cell clones were followed in the graft, circulation and bone marrow using bulk TCR-beta CDR3 sequencing. Alloreactive clones were identified by sequencing pre-transplant mixed lymphocyte reaction products and comparing these products with unstimulated pre-transplant donor and recipient T cells. Of the 20 to 25 intestinal transplant recipients enrolled in the cohort, one of whom was a retransplant, 3 patients without pretransplant specimens were excluded. A peak of at least 4% donor T cells among recipient peripheral blood mononuclear cells was the definition used for donor T cell macrochimerism. Rather than being sequenced by the commercial service, samples from three later patients were sequenced in-house on an Illumina MiSeq and processed with MiXCR. Summary of the overall study and its limitations: GvH clones were found in recipient bone marrow, and some of the GvH clones appeared earlier in ileal mucosa or blood, which is consistent with an intestinal mucosal origin. The relatively low number and heterogeneity of intestinal transplant patients limited the conclusions. Early after transplant, peak levels of circulating GvH clones were found to be associated with declines in HvG clones. High GvH to HvG T cell clonal ratios were observed in the allografts of patients with donor T cell macrochimerism.

The time point label, read with the paper, signifies: cells obtained before transplantation from donor or recipient. CD3+CD4+ and CD3+CD8+ populations were FACS-sorted from unstimulated pre-transplant donor and recipient cells taken from spleen or lymph nodes. The sequences come from unstimulated CD4+ T cells sorted from spleen or lymph node cells, collected before transplant. The receptor was isolated from a human donor who was the organ donor for an intestinal transplant.

The nucleotides are TGTGCCAGCGGTCTCTTGGGACAGGGGGGACAGACCCAGTACTTC. It translates to CASGLLGQGGQTQYF. The receptor chain draws on TRBV28 and TRBJ2-5; the central 11 bases match TRBD1. Unmatched junction bases come to 11, with V trimmed by 8 bases and J by 6 bases. According to the germline V gene, CDR1 reads MDHEN and CDR2 reads SYDVKM. Measured from the cysteine to the phenylalanine, the CDR3 is 15 residues long. Only the CDR3 part of the read is kept: 45 bases, read in frame from the first base. Supplemented by the reference TRBV28 and TRBJ2-5 proteins around the CDR3, the complete variable domain is DVKVTQSSRYLVKRTGEKVFLECVQDMDHENMFWYRQDPGLGLRLIYFSYDVKMKEKGDIPEGYSVSREKKERFSLILESASTNQTSMYLCASGLLGQGGQTQYFGPGTRLLVL.